Sequencing of this TCR beta chain was carried out in a study of neurological immune-mediated disorders (dated by TCRdb to the late 2010s). Turning to the overall study: Among the approximately 34 multiple sclerosis patients, relapsing-remitting MS accounted for some 30 and secondary progressive MS accounted for 3. Using UMI-based sequencing, the study compared peripheral blood TCR-beta repertoires from patients with HTLV-I-associated myelopathy (HAM/TSP), patients with multiple sclerosis, and healthy controls. The roughly 110 TCR-beta libraries covered PBMC samples along with longitudinal samples, technical triplicates, and paired sorted CD4+ and CD8+ T-cell subsets. The cohort comprised roughly 69 subjects: about 15 HAM/TSP patients, 34 multiple sclerosis patients and around 20 healthy controls.

Notes on this clonotype: Which antigen it targets is not known. The input lacks base qualities; no much larger clone sits a single base away.

Broad study findings and their caveats: No clinical or MRI features were associated with the MS cluster, and the authors said that larger cohorts are needed. Phylogenetic analysis grouped repertoires from 18 of 34 MS patients into a cluster of related CDR3 sequences, suggesting a possible repertoire-level signature. TCR clonal expansion was greatest in HAM/TSP patients and smallest in MS patients, who ranked below even healthy controls. Expanded clones from different subjects shared no identical CDR3 amino acid sequences, which suggests that TCR-beta repertoires were private in all groups.

For unsorted PBMC libraries, 2 million PBMCs were used after storage in RNAlater at -80 degrees C until RNA extraction. Multiple sclerosis patients were enrolled in a US clinical protocol under which disease progression was evaluated by magnetic resonance imaging. PBMCs were separated from peripheral blood using Ficoll-Hypaque density gradient centrifugation and then cryopreserved in liquid nitrogen. The CDR3 covers 14 residues, taking in both the cysteine and the phenylalanine. Just the 42-base CDR3 DNA is kept, in frame starting at base 1. The junction carries 14 bases between V and J, which are trimmed by 1 base and 8 bases respectively. The germline V gene specifies LGHNT as CDR1 and FRNRAP as CDR2. cDNA was synthesized by template-switch 5'RACE using a primer carrying a 10-nucleotide random unique molecular identifier by which each TCR transcript was tagged. Each sequencing run produced over 180 million TCR-beta sequences covering 15-18 subjects. The RNeasy kit was used to extract total RNA. Using the KAPA Real-time Library Amplification kit, TCR-beta VDJ regions were amplified with primers for the TCR constant region and the 5'RACE anchor. Sample indexes and Illumina adaptors were added in a first PCR, after which library yield was increased in a second PCR. The roughly 650 bp TCR product was size-selected on a 2% E-gel SizeSelection system after Ampure bead purification. Before pooling, library quality was assessed on a Bioanalyzer, concentration was determined with Qubit, and library quantification was performed with the Kapa Library Quantification kit. Libraries were sequenced paired-end 2 x 150 bp on an Illumina HiSeq 2500. To increase sequence diversity, about 25-31% phiX was spiked into each library pool. The original methods were these. The quality-filtered reads were processed with the UMI-based MiGEC pipeline, whose error correction step removed more than 80% of the raw TCR sequences. IMGT germline references were used for alignment of VDJ genes, and clonotypes were defined by a unique CDR3 amino acid sequence together with V-J genes. Clonal expansion, Shannon diversity and CDR3 relatedness (CalcPairwiseDistances, ClusterSamples) were evaluated with VDJtools, and phylogenetic trees were built with CLCbio workbench. Expanded clones were defined as having at least 8 unique UMIs, based on coefficient-of-variation modelling across technical triplicates. TCRdb cleaned the public reads at Q25 with fastp, built clones with MiXCR and kept in-frame beta chains. Every distinct CDR3 protein forms one entry, paired with its most common genes and DNA. None of the V and J calls come from the authors' own analysis; TCRdb made them. Across this sample there are about 60,000 distinct CDR3 sequences, with roughly 3.5% seen only once. Clones ranked in the top ten supply approximately 1.6% of the sample.

The TCR sequence derives from a man aged 30 to 39 with multiple sclerosis. Recombination linked TRBV12-5 to TRBJ1-1, with a weak D call of TRBD1 (5 bases match). The sample was PBMCs. The CDR3 protein sequence reads: CASGLDPGRGEAFF. The DNA is TGTGCTAGTGGTTTGGATCCAGGGAGGGGAGAAGCTTTCTTT.